The T cell receptor (beta chain) under discussion was sequenced for a study of T cell repertoires in cytomegalovirus infection (dated by TCRdb to about 2019). For the study in its entirety: Peptide stimulations targeted recently identified HLA-C-restricted CMV epitopes, whose presentation resists viral immunomodulation, together with well-studied HLA-B-restricted epitopes. The HLA type of each donor mattered for the analysis, because public TCR beta signatures pointed to carriage of CMV infection along with the matching HLA type. The study at large found these results: Cumulative frequency of public TCR beta family members discriminated carriers of CMV infection plus the relevant HLA type in this cohort and an independent roughly 350-donor cohort. In the ex vivo response, HLA-C-restricted CMV-specific TCR beta clonotypes were dominant, and in two of eight donors the single most frequent clonotype came from this HLA-C-restricted group.

Only a few counts were recorded for this clonotype. The target of this receptor is not known. No much larger clone is present one base from it, and per-base qualities are unavailable. This specimen's treatment or condition label, interpreted: in vitro stimulation with specific CMV peptide epitopes to enrich CMV-specific T cells. For sequencing, an Illumina HiSeq 1500 was employed. The public reads were run again by TCRdb, first through fastp at Q25 and then through MiXCR, and only productive beta chains were kept. Each entry is one CDR3 protein sequence, shown with its most common DNA and genes. Across this sample there are 570,000 or so distinct CDR3 sequences, with 35% to 50% seen only once. Together, the top ten hold about 46% of the sample. V and J lose 1 base and 6 bases, and a span of 13 bases separates them. Reading the germline V gene gives CDR1 SGHVS and CDR2 FNYEAQ. The CDR3, cysteine through phenylalanine, is 14 amino acids long. The entry retains the CDR3 DNA only, 42 bases that are in frame from base 1.

The chain was built from TRBV7-6 and TRBJ2-7; a weak D assignment points to TRBD1 (6 bases agree). The source material was cultured PBMCs, sampled from culture after CMV antigen stimulation. This TCR was sampled from a human donor in good health (CMV status not recorded). Some clones in this sample may be carry-over from other donors' samples. Read as DNA, the sequence is TGTGCCAGCAGCTTAGACACGCTAGGGGGCGAGCAGTACTTC. Translated, it gives CASSLDTLGGEQYF.